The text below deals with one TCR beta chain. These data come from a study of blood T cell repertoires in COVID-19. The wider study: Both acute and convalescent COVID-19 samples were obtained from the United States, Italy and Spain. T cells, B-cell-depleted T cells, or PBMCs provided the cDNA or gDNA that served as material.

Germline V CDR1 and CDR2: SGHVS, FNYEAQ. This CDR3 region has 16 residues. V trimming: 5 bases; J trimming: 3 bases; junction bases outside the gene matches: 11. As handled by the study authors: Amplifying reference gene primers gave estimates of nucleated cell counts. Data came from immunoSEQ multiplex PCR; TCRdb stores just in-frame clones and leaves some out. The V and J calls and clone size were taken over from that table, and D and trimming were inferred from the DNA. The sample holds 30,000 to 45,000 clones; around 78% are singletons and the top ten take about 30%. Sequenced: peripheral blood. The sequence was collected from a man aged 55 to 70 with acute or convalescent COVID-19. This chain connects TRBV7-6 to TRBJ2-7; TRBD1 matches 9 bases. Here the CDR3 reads CASSPTAGTGIYEQYF. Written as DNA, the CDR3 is TGTGCCAGCAGCCCCACCGCCGGGACAGGGATCTACGAGCAGTACTTC.